These 7 T cell receptor beta chains originate from one sample sequenced in a study of blood T cell repertoires in COVID-19. The assay was immunoSEQ multiplex PCR, and TCRdb's table has in-frame clones only and misses some. The sample yields 150,000 to 200,000 clones, about four fifths seen once. Input material: peripheral blood. The receptors stem from a woman older than 75 with COVID-19, enrolled during active disease.

The chain recombines TRBV3-1 (or the pseudogene TRBV3-2) with TRBJ1-5, with 10 positions matching TRBD1. CDR1 is LGHDT and CDR2 is YNNKEL in the germline V gene (reference sequence). Trimming at V came to 3 bases and at J to 5 bases, leaving 22 bases not matched to a gene. The CDR3 consists of 21 residues. DNA of the CDR3: TGTGCCAGCAGCCAGACCTTCGACCGGGACAGGGGCTCCGGCTCGGATCAGCCCCAGCATTTT. It translates to CASSQTFDRDRGSGSDQPQHF.

The rearrangement links TRBV7-2 to TRBJ2-2, with unresolved D. In germline, CDR1 is SGHTA, CDR2 FQGNSA. V was clipped by 3 bases and J by 9 bases, with 8 bases between them. This CDR3 region has 12 residues. The DNA for the CDR3 is TGTGCCAGCAGCTTCAACCCTAGGGAGCTGTTTTTT. It is translated as CASSFNPRELFF.

This rearrangement joins TRBV5-4 to TRBJ1-2; possibly TRBD1 for D (5 bases). The CDR3 totals 15 residues. V was pared by 4 bases and J by 2 bases, with 15 bases between. Germline values: CDR1 SGHNT, CDR2 YYREEE (reference sequence). CDR3 nucleotides: TGTGCCAGCAGCCCCCAGGGCGTGAGAAACTATGGCTACACCTTC. This sequence encodes CASSPQGVRNYGYTF.

The rearrangement joins TRBV5-6 to TRBJ1-2; 7 bases agree with TRBD1. V gave up 2 bases and J gave up 4 bases; unmatched junction bases: 8. CDR1 is SGHDT, CDR2 YYEEEE, per germline. The CDR3 spans 15 residues. CDR3 DNA sequence: TGTGCCAGCAGCTTTAATTGGGACAGTCCCTATGGCTACACCTTC. This codes for CASSFNWDSPYGYTF.

The V gene is TRBV2, the J gene TRBJ1-4; weak D call: TRBD1 (5 bases). The germline V gene has CDR1 SNHLY and CDR2 FYNNEI. There are 14 residues in the CDR3. V shed 3 bases and J shed 3 bases, with 8 bases lying between them. The CDR3 here is CASSDRAANEKLFF. DNA for the CDR3: TGTGCCAGCAGTGACAGGGCGGCTAATGAAAAACTGTTTTTT.

This clone was counted a single time. The chain couples TRBV28 to TRBJ1-4, with 7 nucleotides matching TRBD1. V shed 3 bases and J 0 bases; nucleotides not matched to a gene: 4. The CDR3 contains 16 residues. Germline CDR1 is MDHEN and CDR2 is SYDVKM. The CDR3 loop reads CASSFTGAATNEKLFF. Written as DNA, the CDR3 is TGTGCCAGCAGTTTTACAGGGGCCGCAACTAATGAAAAACTGTTTTTT. Combining the CDR3 with reference TRBV28 and TRBJ1-4 gives the whole variable domain DVKVTQSSRYLVKRTGEKVFLECVQDMDHENMFWYRQDPGLGLRLIYFSYDVKMKEKGDIPEGYSVSREKKERFSLILESASTNQTSMYLCASSFTGAATNEKLFFGSGTQLSVL.

The J gene is TRBJ2-1, the V gene TRBV9, with 13 bases aligning to TRBD2. V lost 4 bases to trimming and J lost 3 bases; unmatched junction nucleotides: 13. This CDR3 comprises 19 residues. CDR1 is SGDLS and CDR2 is YYNGEE in the germline V gene. The CDR3 here is CASSPEGTSGEDLYNEQFF. CDR3 nucleotides: TGTGCCAGCAGCCCTGAGGGGACTAGCGGGGAGGACCTCTACAATGAGCAGTTCTTC. Based on the CDR3 plus reference TRBV9 and TRBJ2-1, the full variable domain is DSGVTQTPKHLITATGQRVTLRCSPRSGDLSVYWYQQSLDQGLQFLIQYYNGEERAKGNILERFSAQQFPDLHSELNLSSLELGDSALYFCASSPEGTSGEDLYNEQFFGPGTRLTVL.